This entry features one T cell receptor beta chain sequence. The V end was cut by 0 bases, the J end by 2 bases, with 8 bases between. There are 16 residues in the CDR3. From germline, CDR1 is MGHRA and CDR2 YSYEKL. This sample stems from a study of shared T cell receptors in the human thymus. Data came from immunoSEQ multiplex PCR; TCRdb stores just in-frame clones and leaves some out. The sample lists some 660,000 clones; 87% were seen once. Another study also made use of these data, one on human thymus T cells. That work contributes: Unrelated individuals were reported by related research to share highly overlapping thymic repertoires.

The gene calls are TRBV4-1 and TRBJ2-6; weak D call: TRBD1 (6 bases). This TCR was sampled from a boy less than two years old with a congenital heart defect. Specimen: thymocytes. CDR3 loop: CASSQEKGAGANVLTF. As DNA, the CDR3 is TGCGCCAGCAGCCAAGAGAAGGGGGCTGGGGCCAACGTCCTGACTTTC.